This record covers a single T cell receptor beta chain. Its antigen is as yet unknown. Assay: immunoSEQ multiplex PCR; the TCRdb copy retains only in-frame clones and omits some. This repertoire shows about 36,000 clones, about 80% found once; its top ten account for approximately 6.3%. Looked up from germline, CDR1 is SGHRS and CDR2 is YFSETQ. The CDR3 consists of 13 residues. Between the trimmed V and J ends, which lost 3 bases and 4 bases, there was a span of 11 bases. Sorted naive or memory CD4+ cells met CEF peptides for 9 to 11 days. This specimen belongs to a study of CD4 T cells in relation to SARS-CoV-2 and coronaviruses.

This rearrangement joins TRBV5-1 to TRBJ2-7, with D perhaps matching TRBD2 (6 bases). The sequenced material came from naive CD4+ T cells from PBMCs, cultured in vitro. Regarding subset: naive CD4+ T cells isolated by negative enrichment. The sequence was obtained from an adult with COVID-19. The CDR3 is CASSWAGSYEQYF. CDR3 nucleotides: TGCGCCAGCAGCTGGGCGGGAAGTTACGAGCAGTACTTC.